These 14 T cell receptor beta chains originate from one sample sequenced in a study of blood T cell repertoires in COVID-19. Assay: immunoSEQ multiplex PCR; the TCRdb copy retains only in-frame clones and omits some. Of 290,000 or so clones listed, 65% to 90% are singletons. The sample comprised peripheral blood. The receptors come from a man aged 50 to 59 with active or convalescent COVID-19.

CDR3 in amino acids: CASSLGADTLSYEQYF. CDR3 nucleotides: TGTGCCAGCAGCTTGGGGGCAGACACCCTCAGCTACGAGCAGTACTTC. The V and J genes are TRBV5-6 and TRBJ2-7, with D uncertain. The germline V gene encodes CDR1 SGHDT and CDR2 YYEEEE. The CDR3 covers 16 residues. V shed 0 bases and J shed 3 bases, with 16 bases lying between them.

The chain recombines TRBV12-5 with TRBJ1-4; 8 nucleotides agree with TRBD1. Germline CDR1 LGHNT, CDR2 FRNRAP. V was clipped by 2 bases and J by 6 bases; unmatched bases: 8. This CDR3 contains 16 residues. Here the CDR3 DNA reads TGTGCTAGTGGTTTGAACAAACCGGGACAGGATGAAAAACTGTTTTTT. Its protein is CASGLNKPGQDEKLFF.

The V and J genes are TRBV11-2 and TRBJ2-7; 8 nucleotides line up with TRBD2. CDR1 and CDR2 from the germline V gene are SGHAT and FQNNGV. CDR3 length equals 15 residues. V dropped 4 bases and J dropped 1; count of bases not matched to a gene: 6. The CDR3 DNA sequence: TGTGCCAGCAGCTCGGCCGGGGGGGCGTCCTACGAGCAGTACTTC. This translates into CASSSAGGASYEQYF.

Worth noting for this clone: The same CDR3 can be traced to other DNA sequences in this sample. This rearrangement joins TRBV11-1 to TRBJ2-7; TRBD1 might be the D (6 bases). The CDR3 loop spans 13 amino acids. V was cut by 5 bases and J by 2 bases, with 10 bases left in between. Germline V CDR1 and CDR2: SGHAT, FQDESV (reference sequence). In DNA form, the CDR3 reads TGTGCCAGCAGCCTAGGACAGACCTACGAGCAGTACTTC. It specifies CASSLGQTYEQYF.

The CDR3 spells CASSASSWNTEAFF. The CDR3 nucleotides read TGTGCCAGCAGCGCTAGTTCGTGGAACACTGAAGCTTTCTTT. J is TRBJ1-1 and V is TRBV9; D call uncertain. Germline V CDR1 and CDR2: SGDLS, YYNGEE. This CDR3 is 14 amino acids long. V was clipped by 3 bases and J by 1 base, with 10 bases between them.

This rearrangement joins TRBV27 to TRBJ1-2; 7 bases fit TRBD1. CDR3 length: 11 residues. Looked up from germline, CDR1 is MNHEY and CDR2 is SMNVEV (reference sequence). V lost 10 bases to trimming and J lost 8 bases; unmatched junction nucleotides: 7. This chain's CDR3 is CATSTGRGYTF. The CDR3, as DNA: TGTGCCACCTCGACAGGGCGCGGCTACACCTTC.

The chain uses TRBV11-1 and TRBJ1-5; a weak D match, TRBD1 (5 bases). Trimming left V 5 bases short and J 3 bases short, with 17 bases between. CDR3 length: 16 amino acids. CDR1 and CDR2 (germline): SGHAT, FQDESV (reference sequence). The CDR3 protein is CASSGFDSPHNQPQHF. The CDR3 DNA follows: TGTGCCAGCAGCGGATTCGACAGTCCCCACAATCAGCCCCAGCATTTT.

The chain combines TRBV3-1 (or the pseudogene TRBV3-2) with TRBJ2-7, with 9 bases aligning to TRBD1. Germline CDR1 is LGHDT and CDR2 is YNNKEL (reference sequence). This CDR3 comprises 13 residues. J lost 2 bases, V lost 4 bases, and 0 bases had no gene match. The CDR3 region has the DNA TGTGCCAGCAGCCGACAGGGGGCCTACGAGCAGTACTTC. Amino acids: CASSRQGAYEQYF.

The chain uses TRBV3-1 (or the pseudogene TRBV3-2) and TRBJ1-2; 9 bases align to TRBD1. Looked up from germline, CDR1 is LGHDT and CDR2 is YNNKEL (reference sequence). Trimming cost V 4 bases and J 5 bases; bases outside gene matches: 5. This CDR3 has 14 amino acids. CDR3 in amino acids: CASSPGQGKYGYTF. The CDR3 nucleotides are TGTGCCAGCAGCCCGGGACAGGGTAAATATGGCTACACCTTC.

This clone was observed a single time. This chain joins TRBV5-6 and TRBJ2-3, with D tentatively TRBD2 (6 bases). The V and J ends lost 3 bases and 3 bases respectively, with 14 bases between them. Germline lookup yields CDR1 SGHDT and CDR2 YYEEEE. The CDR3 loop spans 15 amino acids. This chain's CDR3 is CASSSRLVGTDTQYF. The CDR3 DNA is TGTGCCAGCAGCTCCCGACTAGTCGGAACAGATACGCAGTATTTT. Using reference TRBV5-6 and TRBJ2-3 for the parts outside the CDR3, the full variable domain is DAGVTQSPTHLIKTRGQQVTLRCSPKSGHDTVSWYQQALGQGPQFIFQYYEEEERQRGNFPDRFSGHQFPNYSSELNVNALLLGDSALYLCASSSRLVGTDTQYFGPGTRLTVL.

Worth noting for this clone: At one boundary the junction diverges from the germline segment, which might be a read error. CDR3 bases: TGTGCCTGGAGTGTACGAAAAGCGGGCTCCCACAATGAGCAGTTCTTC. The encoded protein is CAWSVRKAGSHNEQFF. This chain links TRBV30 with TRBJ2-1; weak D call: TRBD2 (6 bases). Germline V gene sequence: CDR1 GTSNPN, CDR2 SVGIG (reference sequence). The CDR3 is made up of 16 amino acids.

The chain joins TRBV3-1 (or the pseudogene TRBV3-2) to TRBJ2-5; D is unclear. V gave up 3 bases and J gave up 1 base, with 9 bases separating them. CDR3 length: 14 residues. CDR1 LGHDT and CDR2 YNNKEL come from the germline V gene (reference sequence). CDR3 in amino acids: CASSHYQLQETQYF. CDR3 DNA: TGTGCCAGCAGCCATTATCAACTCCAAGAGACCCAGTACTTC.

The gene calls are TRBV9 and TRBJ2-1; TRBD2 matches at 7 bases. Germline values: CDR1 SGDLS, CDR2 YYNGEE. Trimming removed 2 bases from V and 11 bases from J; junction bases left unmatched: 16. The CDR3 spans 16 residues. This chain's CDR3 is CASSVDGAGLTPQQFF. In DNA, the CDR3 is TGTGCCAGCAGCGTGGACGGTGCGGGACTAACCCCCCAGCAGTTCTTC.

The chain employs TRBV30 and TRBJ2-7; 8 bases agree with TRBD2. CDR3 length: 13 amino acids. Losses at the gene ends were 4 bases for V and 3 bases for J; bases not matched to a gene: 5. Germline CDR1 GTSNPN, CDR2 SVGIG (reference sequence). The CDR3 spells CAWNTGRVYEQYF. In DNA, the CDR3 is TGTGCCTGGAACACCGGGAGGGTCTACGAGCAGTACTTC.